This T cell receptor beta chain was sequenced for a study of cytomegalovirus exposure and HLA in healthy donors. Study-wide points: The classifier reportedly diagnosed cytomegalovirus status with high sensitivity and specificity.

Libraries were prepared by immunoSEQ multiplex PCR; TCRdb keeps only in-frame clonotypes and omits some of them. The repertoire holds tens of thousands of clones, with about 97% as singletons. V shed 2 bases, J shed 3 bases, and the junction held 5 bases outside the gene matches. The V gene's germline CDR1 is ENHRY and CDR2 SYGVKD. There are 15 residues in the CDR3. Comments on this clone: Its target is not known.

This chain joins TRBV10-3 and TRBJ2-5, with 8 bases matching TRBD1. The clonotype was recovered from a woman aged 18-29 years in good health and CMV-seropositive. Sequencing used PBMCs. In DNA, the CDR3 is TGTGCCATCAGTGAGGGGACAGGAAGGGAAGAGACCCAGTACTTC. As protein: CAISEGTGREETQYF.